What follows is one TCR beta chain and its context. The antigen is undetermined. Using immunoSEQ multiplex PCR, the repertoire was profiled, and TCRdb retains in-frame clones only, with some absent. The sample shows over 30,000 clones, about four fifths of them seen only once. The germline V and J ends were trimmed by 7 bases and 2 bases, with 12 bases remaining between them. The CDR3 is 13 residues long. Germline lookup yields CDR1 SNHLY and CDR2 FYNNEI. These data originate in a study of radiotherapy plus CTLA-4 blockade in lung cancer. About the research overall: Objective responses were recorded in about 18% of patients, with disease control recorded in 25% to 40%.

Study-level findings and limits: Expansion in blood of tumor-derived TCR clones was seen after radiotherapy plus ipilimumab.

The sequence was obtained from a human donor with non-small cell lung cancer that progressed on radiotherapy plus ipilimumab. Sequenced material: peripheral blood, taken from a patient treated with radiotherapy plus ipilimumab. The chain joins TRBV2 to TRBJ2-7, with D perhaps matching TRBD1 (5 bases). CDR3 loop: CASNPDSTYEQYF. CDR3 in DNA: TGTGCCAGCAATCCAGACAGTACCTACGAGCAGTACTTC.